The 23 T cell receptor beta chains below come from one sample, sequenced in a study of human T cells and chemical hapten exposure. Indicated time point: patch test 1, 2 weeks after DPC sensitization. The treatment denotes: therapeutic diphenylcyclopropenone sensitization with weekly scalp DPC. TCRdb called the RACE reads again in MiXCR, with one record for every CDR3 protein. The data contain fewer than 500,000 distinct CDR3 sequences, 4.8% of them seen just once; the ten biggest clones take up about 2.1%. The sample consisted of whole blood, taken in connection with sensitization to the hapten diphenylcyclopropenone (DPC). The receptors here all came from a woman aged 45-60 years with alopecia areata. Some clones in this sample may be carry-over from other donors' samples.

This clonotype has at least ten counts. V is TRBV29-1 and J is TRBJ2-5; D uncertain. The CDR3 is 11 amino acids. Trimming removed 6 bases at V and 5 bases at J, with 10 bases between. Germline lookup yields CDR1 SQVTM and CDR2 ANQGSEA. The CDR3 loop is CSVLREETQYF. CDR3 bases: TGCAGCGTCCTGCGTGAGGAGACCCAGTACTTC.

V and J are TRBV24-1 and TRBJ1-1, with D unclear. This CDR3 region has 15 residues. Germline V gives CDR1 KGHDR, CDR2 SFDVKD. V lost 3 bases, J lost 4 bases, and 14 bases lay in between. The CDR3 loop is CATSDTTGGVTEAFF. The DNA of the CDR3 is TGTGCCACCAGTGATACGACGGGCGGGGTCACTGAAGCTTTCTTT.

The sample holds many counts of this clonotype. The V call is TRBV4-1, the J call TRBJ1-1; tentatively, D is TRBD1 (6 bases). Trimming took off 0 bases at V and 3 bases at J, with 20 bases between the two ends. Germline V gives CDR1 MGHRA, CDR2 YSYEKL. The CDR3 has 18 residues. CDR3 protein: CASSQDLGGGSRDTEAFF. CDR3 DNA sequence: TGCGCCAGCAGCCAAGATCTAGGAGGGGGTAGTAGGGACACTGAAGCTTTCTTT.

The CDR3 coding sequence is TGTGCCAGCAGTTCACAGGGGTTGAAAGAGACCCAGTACTTC. Translation gives CASSSQGLKETQYF. V is TRBV12-3 or TRBV12-4 and J is TRBJ2-5, with 7 nucleotides matching TRBD1. This CDR3 has 14 amino acids. The V segment lost 4 bases and the J segment 3 bases; nucleotides outside the gene matches: 5.

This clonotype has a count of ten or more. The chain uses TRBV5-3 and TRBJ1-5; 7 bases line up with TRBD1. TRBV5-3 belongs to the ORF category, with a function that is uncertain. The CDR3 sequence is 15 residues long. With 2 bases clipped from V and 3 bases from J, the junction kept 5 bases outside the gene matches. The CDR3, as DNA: TGTGCCAGAAGCTTTAGCGACAGGGCCAATCAGCCCCAGCATTTT. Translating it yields CARSFSDRANQPQHF.

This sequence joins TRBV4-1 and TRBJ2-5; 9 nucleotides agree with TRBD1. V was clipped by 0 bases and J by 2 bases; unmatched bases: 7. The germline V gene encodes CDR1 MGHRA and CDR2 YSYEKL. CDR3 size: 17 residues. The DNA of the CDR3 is TGCGCCAGCAGCCAAGAGATTCCGGGACAGGGACAAGAGACCCAGTACTTC. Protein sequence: CASSQEIPGQGQETQYF.

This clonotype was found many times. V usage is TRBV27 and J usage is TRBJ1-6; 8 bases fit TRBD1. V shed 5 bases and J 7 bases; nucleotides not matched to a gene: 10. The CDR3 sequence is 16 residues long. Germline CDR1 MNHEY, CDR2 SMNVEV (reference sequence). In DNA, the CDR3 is TGTGCCAGCAGTCTCTTCGGACAGGGTGCAAATTCACCCCTCCACTTT. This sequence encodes CASSLFGQGANSPLHF.

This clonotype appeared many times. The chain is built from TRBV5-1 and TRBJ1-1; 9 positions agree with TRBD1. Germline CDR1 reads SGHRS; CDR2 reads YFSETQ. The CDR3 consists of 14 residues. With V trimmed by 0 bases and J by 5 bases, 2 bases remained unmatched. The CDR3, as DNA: TGCGCCAGCAGCTTGGGGACAGGGGTTACTGAAGCTTTCTTT. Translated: CASSLGTGVTEAFF.

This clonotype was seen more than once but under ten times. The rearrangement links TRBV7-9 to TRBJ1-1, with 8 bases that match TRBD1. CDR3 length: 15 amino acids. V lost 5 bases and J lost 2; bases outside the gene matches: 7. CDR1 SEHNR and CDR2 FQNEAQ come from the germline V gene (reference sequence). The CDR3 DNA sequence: TGTGCCAGCAGCCTAGAGACAGGGGTTAACACTGAAGCTTTCTTT. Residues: CASSLETGVNTEAFF.

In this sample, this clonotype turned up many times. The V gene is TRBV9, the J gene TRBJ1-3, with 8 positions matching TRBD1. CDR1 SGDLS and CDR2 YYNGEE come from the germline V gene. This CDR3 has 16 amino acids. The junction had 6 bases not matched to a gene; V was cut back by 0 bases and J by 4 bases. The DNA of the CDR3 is TGTGCCAGCAGCGTAGGTGACAGGGGAGCAGGAAACACCATATATTTT. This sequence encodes CASSVGDRGAGNTIYF.

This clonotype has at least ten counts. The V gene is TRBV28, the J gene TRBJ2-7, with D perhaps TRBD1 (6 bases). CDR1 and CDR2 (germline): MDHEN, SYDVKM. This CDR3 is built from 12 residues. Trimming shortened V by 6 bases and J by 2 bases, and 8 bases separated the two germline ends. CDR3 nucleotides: TGTGCCAGCAGGCAGGGGACCTACGAGCAGTACTTC. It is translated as CASRQGTYEQYF.

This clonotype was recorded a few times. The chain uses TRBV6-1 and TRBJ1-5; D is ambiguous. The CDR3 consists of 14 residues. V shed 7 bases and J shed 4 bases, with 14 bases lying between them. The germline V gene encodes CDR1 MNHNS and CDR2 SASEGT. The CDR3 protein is CASNRDHPNQPQHF. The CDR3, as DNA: TGTGCCAGCAACCGAGATCACCCTAATCAGCCCCAGCATTTT.

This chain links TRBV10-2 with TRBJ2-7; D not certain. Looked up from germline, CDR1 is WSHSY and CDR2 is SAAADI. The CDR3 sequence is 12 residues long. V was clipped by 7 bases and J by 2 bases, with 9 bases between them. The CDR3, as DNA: TGCGCCAGCAATACTGGGGCCTACGAGCAGTACTTC. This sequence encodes CASNTGAYEQYF.

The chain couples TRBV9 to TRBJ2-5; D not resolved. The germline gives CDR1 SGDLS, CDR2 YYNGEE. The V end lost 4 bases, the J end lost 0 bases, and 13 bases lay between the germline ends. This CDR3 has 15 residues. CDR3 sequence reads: CASSPQTSYQETQYF. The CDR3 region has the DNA TGTGCCAGCAGCCCTCAGACCTCTTACCAAGAGACCCAGTACTTC.

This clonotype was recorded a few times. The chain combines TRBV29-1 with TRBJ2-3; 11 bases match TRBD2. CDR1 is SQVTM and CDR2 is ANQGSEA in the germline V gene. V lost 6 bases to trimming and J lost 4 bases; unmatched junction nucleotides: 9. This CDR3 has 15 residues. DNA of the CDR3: TGCAGCGTGGCCCTTGCTAGCGGGGGGCCAGATACGCAGTATTTT. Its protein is CSVALASGGPDTQYF.

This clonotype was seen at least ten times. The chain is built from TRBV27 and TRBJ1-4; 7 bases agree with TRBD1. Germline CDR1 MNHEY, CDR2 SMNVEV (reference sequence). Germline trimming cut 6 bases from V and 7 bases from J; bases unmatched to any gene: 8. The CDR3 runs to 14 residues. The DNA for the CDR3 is TGTGCCAGCAGCGTTAGACAGGGAGTTGAAAAACTGTTTTTT. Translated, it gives CASSVRQGVEKLFF.

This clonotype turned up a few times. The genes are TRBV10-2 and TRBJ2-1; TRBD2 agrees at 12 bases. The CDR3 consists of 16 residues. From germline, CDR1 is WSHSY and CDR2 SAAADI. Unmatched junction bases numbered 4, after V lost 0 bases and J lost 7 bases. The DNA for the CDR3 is TGCGCCAGCAGTGAGTCGACTAGCGGGAGATGGAATGAGCAGTTCTTC. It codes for CASSESTSGRWNEQFF.

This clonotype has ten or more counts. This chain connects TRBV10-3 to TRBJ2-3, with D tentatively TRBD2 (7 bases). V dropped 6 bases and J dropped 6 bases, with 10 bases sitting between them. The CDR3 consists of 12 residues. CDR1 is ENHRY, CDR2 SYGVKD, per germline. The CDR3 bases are TGTGCCATCAGCCCGGGGGGCGATACGCAGTATTTT. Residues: CAISPGGDTQYF.

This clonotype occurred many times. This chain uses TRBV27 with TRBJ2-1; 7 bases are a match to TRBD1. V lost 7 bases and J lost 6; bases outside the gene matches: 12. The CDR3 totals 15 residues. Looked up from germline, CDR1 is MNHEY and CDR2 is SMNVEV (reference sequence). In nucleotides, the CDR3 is TGTGCCAGCAATCCTTCAGGGGGTCCGGGCAATGAGCAGTTCTTC. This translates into CASNPSGGPGNEQFF.

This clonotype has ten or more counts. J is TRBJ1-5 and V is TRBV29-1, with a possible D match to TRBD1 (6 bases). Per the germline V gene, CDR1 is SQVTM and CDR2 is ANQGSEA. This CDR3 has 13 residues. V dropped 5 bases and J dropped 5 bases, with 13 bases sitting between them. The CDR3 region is CSVLQGPDQPQHF. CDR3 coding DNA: TGCAGCGTTTTACAGGGTCCGGATCAGCCCCAGCATTTT.

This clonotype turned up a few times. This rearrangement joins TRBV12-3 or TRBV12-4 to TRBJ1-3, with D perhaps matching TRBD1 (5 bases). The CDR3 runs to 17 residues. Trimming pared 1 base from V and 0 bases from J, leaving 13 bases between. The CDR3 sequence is CASSLGGLKSSGNTIYF. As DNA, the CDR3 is TGTGCCAGCAGTTTAGGGGGACTGAAGAGCTCTGGAAACACCATATATTTT.

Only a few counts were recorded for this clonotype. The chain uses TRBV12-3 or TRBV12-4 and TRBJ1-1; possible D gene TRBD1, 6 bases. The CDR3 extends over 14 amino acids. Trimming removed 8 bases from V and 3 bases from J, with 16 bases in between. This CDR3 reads CASLARGLDTEAFF. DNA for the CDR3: TGTGCCAGCCTGGCCCGGGGGCTGGACACTGAAGCTTTCTTT.

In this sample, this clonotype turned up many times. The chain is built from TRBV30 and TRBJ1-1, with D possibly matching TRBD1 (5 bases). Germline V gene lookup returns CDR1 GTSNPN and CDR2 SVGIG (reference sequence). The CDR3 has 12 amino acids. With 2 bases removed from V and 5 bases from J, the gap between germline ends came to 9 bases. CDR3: CAWSRGRTEAFF. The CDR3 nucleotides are TGTGCCTGGAGTAGGGGTCGGACTGAAGCTTTCTTT.